Each of the 27 T cell receptor beta chains below was sequenced from the same sample in a study of identical twins. TCRdb redid the calling of the 5' RACE reads with MiXCR, one entry per CDR3 protein. Among fewer than 450,000 distinct CDR3 sequences, 8.5% to 10% were seen once, and the ten largest hold roughly 8.7%. The sample taken for sequencing was naive T cells sorted from blood. These TCRs come from a woman aged 50 to 60 in good health.

This clonotype was observed a handful of times. The chain employs TRBV5-1 and TRBJ2-3, with 8 nucleotides matching TRBD2. Losses at the gene ends were 9 bases for V and 4 bases for J; bases not matched to a gene: 13. CDR1 is SGHRS and CDR2 is YFSETQ in the germline V gene. This CDR3 is 15 amino acids long. The CDR3 nucleotides read TGCGCCACCACCCGATGGGCGGGAGGTGCAGATACGCAGTATTTT. Translated, it gives CATTRWAGGADTQYF.

The chain couples TRBV24-1 to TRBJ2-1, with a weak D call TRBD1 (6 bases). This CDR3 has 17 residues. Germline CDR1 KGHDR, CDR2 SFDVKD. The V end lost 3 bases, the J end lost 0 bases, and 14 bases lay between the germline ends. The CDR3 loop reads CATSDRAGVSSYNEQFF. For the CDR3, the DNA is TGTGCCACCAGTGATCGTGCAGGGGTAAGCTCCTACAATGAGCAGTTCTTC.

At least ten counts were recorded for this clonotype. The genes are TRBV29-1 and TRBJ2-3; unclear D gene. This CDR3 comprises 12 residues. The ends were cut back, 6 bases at V and 6 bases at J, with 13 bases in the middle. Germline V gives CDR1 SQVTM, CDR2 ANQGSEA. The CDR3 DNA reads as TGCAGCGTCCGCTCACGTGGTGATACGCAGTATTTT. It translates to CSVRSRGDTQYF.

This clonotype was observed a handful of times. Here the CDR3 DNA reads TGTGCCAGCAGTCCCTGGCCGGGACTAGCCGGTGAGCAGTTCTTC. This codes for CASSPWPGLAGEQFF. V usage is TRBV12-3 or TRBV12-4 and J usage is TRBJ2-1; 9 nucleotides agree with TRBD2. The ends lost 5 bases at V and 9 bases at J; junction bases unmatched: 11. This CDR3 comprises 15 residues.

This clonotype was seen repeatedly, ten times or more. This rearrangement joins TRBV24-1 to TRBJ2-7; the D is unclear. V lost 9 bases and J lost 0, with 11 bases in between. This CDR3 has 13 residues. Germline values: CDR1 KGHDR, CDR2 SFDVKD. The CDR3: CATSARASYEQYF. The DNA of the CDR3 is TGTGCCACCTCCGCGCGTGCCTCCTACGAGCAGTACTTC.

The chain carries TRBV19 and TRBJ1-1, with D perhaps matching TRBD1 (5 bases). V was trimmed by 5 bases and J by 1 base, leaving 17 bases between them. The V gene's germline CDR1 is LNHDA and CDR2 SQIVND (reference sequence). The CDR3 length is 16 residues. The CDR3 region is CASSPRGGLGNTEAFF. In nucleotides, the CDR3 is TGTGCCAGTAGTCCAAGGGGCGGGCTCGGGAACACTGAAGCTTTCTTT.

This chain links TRBV6-6 with TRBJ2-1, with TRBD2 identical over 7 bases. Per the germline V gene, CDR1 is MNHNY and CDR2 is SVGAGI (reference sequence). CDR3 length: 19 residues. V shed 3 bases, J shed 10 bases, and the junction held 24 bases outside the gene matches. The CDR3 here is CASSYAGRGLGPRRVEQFF. The CDR3 nucleotides read TGTGCCAGCAGTTATGCTGGGAGGGGACTCGGACCGAGACGGGTCGAGCAGTTCTTC.

This clonotype was counted between two and nine times. The chain carries TRBV11-2 and TRBJ1-1; D may be TRBD1 (6 bases). V was shortened by 6 bases and J by 1 base, with 15 bases between the two germline ends. Germline assignment: CDR1 SGHAT and CDR2 FQNNGV. CDR3 size: 15 residues. DNA for the CDR3: TGTGCCAGCAGGTTTCTTAGGGACAAGAACACTGAAGCTTTCTTT. Its protein product is CASRFLRDKNTEAFF.

This chain links TRBV10-2 with TRBJ1-2; no reliable D call. Trimming stripped 6 bases from V and 4 bases from J, with 12 bases between. Germline V gene data show CDR1 as WSHSY and CDR2 as SAAADI. This CDR3 has 13 amino acids. CDR3 DNA: TGCGCCAGCAGCCCTCCTCAAAGCTATGGCTACACCTTC. Translated: CASSPPQSYGYTF.

The sample holds a few counts of this clonotype. V and J are TRBV7-6 and TRBJ2-2; D is uncertain. Germline values: CDR1 SGHVS, CDR2 FNYEAQ. This CDR3 has 14 residues. Trimming removed 1 base at V and 4 bases at J, with 7 bases between. The CDR3 loop is CASSLEGLTGELFF. CDR3 coding DNA: TGTGCCAGCAGCTTAGAAGGCCTCACCGGGGAGCTGTTTTTT. The full variable domain, completed using reference TRBV7-6 and TRBJ2-2, is GAGVSQSPRYKVTKRGQDVALRCDPISGHVSLYWYRQALGQGPEFLTYFNYEAQQDKSGLPNDRFSAERPEGSISTLTIQRTEQRDSAMYRCASSLEGLTGELFFGEGSRLTVL.

This clonotype was detected ten times or more. The gene calls are TRBV4-1 and TRBJ2-1; maybe TRBD2 (6 bases). Looked up from germline, CDR1 is MGHRA and CDR2 is YSYEKL. The V and J ends lost 0 bases and 7 bases respectively, with 13 bases between them. The CDR3 runs to 15 residues. The CDR3 loop reads CASSQEGGRSNEQFF. CDR3 DNA: TGCGCCAGCAGCCAAGAGGGGGGAAGATCTAATGAGCAGTTCTTC.

V is TRBV11-3 and J is TRBJ2-5; TRBD1 might be the D (6 bases). The CDR3 extends over 14 amino acids. Per germline, CDR1 SGHNT and CDR2 YENEEA. The V and J ends lost 6 bases and 2 bases respectively, with 13 bases between them. As DNA, the CDR3 is TGTGCCAGCAGTATTGTACAGGGTCAAGAGACCCAGTACTTC. Residues: CASSIVQGQETQYF.

This chain uses TRBV14 with TRBJ1-2, with D unresolved. Looked up from germline, CDR1 is SGHDN and CDR2 is FVKESK. Between the trimmed V and J ends, which lost 0 bases and 4 bases, there was a span of 6 bases. The CDR3 sequence is 13 residues long. DNA of the CDR3: TGTGCCAGCAGCCAAGACACGTTCTATGGCTACACCTTC. Translating it yields CASSQDTFYGYTF.

This clonotype came up a few times. The CDR3 DNA reads as TGTGCCAGCAGTTTGCAGGATCGGGTTGCTTTCTTT. It is translated as CASSLQDRVAFF. The rearrangement joins TRBV12-3 or TRBV12-4 to TRBJ1-1; D is unresolved. The CDR3 runs 12 residues. V lost 3 bases and J lost 11, with 13 bases in between.

There are many counts of this clonotype. The chain combines TRBV11-2 with TRBJ2-7; D may be TRBD1 (6 bases). This CDR3 is 14 amino acids long. Germline V gene sequence: CDR1 SGHAT, CDR2 FQNNGV. V was cut by 5 bases and J by 3 bases, with 14 bases left in between. The CDR3 DNA sequence: TGTGCCAGCAGCGATAAGGACAGAGTCTACGAGCAGTACTTC. It yields the protein CASSDKDRVYEQYF.

This clonotype was seen a few times. This CDR3 reads CSLSVYNEQFF. As DNA, the CDR3 is TGCAGTCTCAGCGTCTACAATGAGCAGTTCTTC. The rearrangement links TRBV20-1 to TRBJ2-1; D gene unclear. The CDR3 loop spans 11 amino acids. Germline V lookup: CDR1 DFQATT, CDR2 SNEGSKA (reference sequence). The ends were cut back, 8 bases at V and 3 bases at J, with 8 bases in the middle.

This clonotype has at least ten counts. The rearrangement joins TRBV7-9 to TRBJ2-7; perhaps TRBD1 as D (6 bases). The CDR3 is 15 residues long. From germline, CDR1 is SEHNR and CDR2 FQNEAQ (reference sequence). The V and J ends lost 2 bases and 0 bases respectively, with 11 bases between them. Here the CDR3 reads CASSLKTGTSYEQYF. In DNA, the CDR3 is TGTGCCAGCAGCTTAAAGACAGGAACCTCCTACGAGCAGTACTTC.

This clonotype has more than one count but fewer than ten. The chain has TRBV7-9 and TRBJ2-5; 8 bases align to TRBD1. This CDR3 spans 15 amino acids. V was clipped by 6 bases and J by 2 bases; unmatched bases: 8. The germline gives CDR1 SEHNR, CDR2 FQNEAQ (reference sequence). The CDR3 here is CASSLTGVLQETQYF. The CDR3 DNA is TGTGCCAGCAGTCTGACAGGGGTCTTGCAAGAGACCCAGTACTTC. Drawing the rest from reference TRBV7-9 and TRBJ2-5, the complete variable domain is DTGVSQNPRHKITKRGQNVTFRCDPISEHNRLYWYRQTLGQGPEFLTYFQNEAQLEKSRLLSDRFSAERPKGSFSTLEIQRTEQGDSAMYLCASSLTGVLQETQYFGPGTRLLVL.

This rearrangement joins TRBV20-1 to TRBJ1-5; perhaps TRBD1 as D (6 bases). Trimming took 3 bases from V and 9 from J, leaving 21 bases between them. Germline V gives CDR1 DFQATT, CDR2 SNEGSKA (reference sequence). This CDR3 has 15 residues. The CDR3 loop is CSARAAETGKGPQHF. The CDR3 bases are TGCAGTGCTAGGGCCGCGGAGACAGGCAAAGGGCCCCAGCATTTT.

V gene TRBV5-1 combines with J gene TRBJ2-3; D could derive from TRBD1 or TRBD2 (7 bases each). This CDR3 has 11 amino acids. V lost 6 bases to trimming and J lost 14 bases, with 16 bases between them. Germline V CDR1 and CDR2: SGHRS, YFSETQ. The CDR3 region has the DNA TGCGCCAGCAACCAGGGGGGGTTCTGGTATTTT. This sequence encodes CASNQGGFWYF.

The chain has TRBV20-1 and TRBJ2-2, with no clear D. CDR3 length: 15 amino acids. Germline V gene data show CDR1 as DFQATT and CDR2 as SNEGSKA (reference sequence). Deletions cut 1 base from V and 7 bases from J, with 16 bases between. In DNA, the CDR3 is TGCAGTGCTAGAGGCGCTCTCGATAGTCACGGGGAGCTGTTTTTT. It translates to CSARGALDSHGELFF.

This clonotype was counted only a few times. The chain combines TRBV27 with TRBJ2-7, with D unresolved. Trimming pared 5 bases from V and 2 bases from J, leaving 16 bases between. The length of the CDR3 is 15 residues. Germline CDR1 and CDR2: MNHEY and SMNVEV (reference sequence). The CDR3 region is CASSPTGPIPYEQYF. The CDR3 nucleotides read TGTGCCAGCAGTCCCACGGGTCCGATCCCCTACGAGCAGTACTTC.

This clonotype has at least ten counts. The chain links TRBV7-2 to TRBJ2-7; TRBD1 matches at 9 bases. The CDR3 spans 17 residues. Germline values: CDR1 SGHTA, CDR2 FQGNSA. V lost 4 bases and J lost 2; bases outside the gene matches: 12. This chain's CDR3 is CASSSPGTGIIPYEQYF. The CDR3 nucleotides are TGTGCCAGCAGCTCGCCCGGGACAGGGATTATTCCCTACGAGCAGTACTTC.

CDR3 bases: TGTGCCAGCAGCGCCACTGCAGGGCTGGCGTACGAGCAGTACTTC. Translation: CASSATAGLAYEQYF. This rearrangement joins TRBV7-9 to TRBJ2-7; a possible D gene is TRBD1 (5 bases). Germline-derived CDR1 and CDR2 are SEHNR and FQNEAQ (reference sequence). Trimming took off 5 bases at V and 4 bases at J, with 18 bases between the two ends. The CDR3 is 15 amino acids. The whole variable domain, filled in from reference TRBV7-9 and TRBJ2-7, reads DTGVSQNPRHKITKRGQNVTFRCDPISEHNRLYWYRQTLGQGPEFLTYFQNEAQLEKSRLLSDRFSAERPKGSFSTLEIQRTEQGDSAMYLCASSATAGLAYEQYFGPGTRLTVT.

This chain joins TRBV15 and TRBJ2-5; no definite D call. CDR3 length: 14 residues. Trimming stripped 6 bases from V and 2 bases from J, with 13 bases between. Germline values: CDR1 LNHNV, CDR2 YYDKDF (reference sequence). The CDR3 loop reads CATSKPTVQETQYF. The CDR3 region has the DNA TGTGCCACCAGTAAACCGACTGTACAAGAGACCCAGTACTTC.

The J gene is TRBJ2-7, the V gene TRBV27; no reliable D call. Germline V gene sequence: CDR1 MNHEY, CDR2 SMNVEV (reference sequence). V dropped 4 bases and J dropped 4 bases, with 11 bases sitting between them. This CDR3 is built from 13 residues. CDR3 nucleotide sequence: TGTGCCAGCAGTTCCCAGGCACTTTACGAGCAGTACGTC. Its protein is CASSSQALYEQYV.

This chain connects TRBV9 to TRBJ2-1, with a weak D call TRBD1 (5 bases). Trimming pared 3 bases from V and 0 bases from J, leaving 10 bases between. The germline V gene has CDR1 SGDLS and CDR2 YYNGEE. This CDR3 has 15 amino acids. The CDR3 bases are TGTGCCAGCAGCGGACAGATACCCTCCTACAATGAGCAGTTCTTC. Translation: CASSGQIPSYNEQFF.